One sample yielded the 9 T cell receptor beta chains listed below, sequenced in a study of TIL therapy for anti-PD-1-resistant metastatic lung cancer (dated by TCRdb to the early 2020s). The immunoSEQ v3 hsTCRB kit was used to amplify TCR beta CDR3 regions from genomic DNA through bias-controlled multiplex PCR. The source is immuneACCESS, and TCRdb retained only in-frame sequences with V and J called. Part of the clones is not carried over; for the studies checked, unresolved V genes explain less than half of this, and the remainder is unexplained. The sample table records 35,000 to 55,000 clones; 79% of these occur just once. Approximately 16% of the sample is held by the ten biggest clonotypes. The time point label corresponds to: pre-treatment sample, taken before nivolumab and TIL therapy. The sample was blood, taken at baseline. These receptor sequences come from a man aged 70 or older with non-small cell lung cancer.

Written as DNA, the CDR3 is TGCGCCAGCAGCCAACCATGGGGACAGTCTAACTATGGCTACACCTTC. Its protein product is CASSQPWGQSNYGYTF. V is TRBV4-1 and J is TRBJ1-2; 7 bases fit TRBD1. The germline V gene encodes CDR1 MGHRA and CDR2 YSYEKL. The length of the CDR3 is 16 residues. V shed 2 bases, J shed 0 bases, and the junction held 6 bases outside the gene matches.

V gene TRBV5-4 combines with J gene TRBJ2-7; D is undetermined. The CDR3 is made up of 14 amino acids. Trimming cost V 0 bases and J 1 base, with 8 bases left between them. Germline V lookup: CDR1 SGHNT, CDR2 YYREEE (reference sequence). CDR3 loop: CASSLGTVSYEQYF. CDR3 DNA sequence: TGTGCCAGCAGCTTGGGGACGGTATCCTACGAGCAGTACTTC.

The chain recombines TRBV29-1 with TRBJ2-7; 8 bases align to TRBD1. V lost 6 bases and J lost 2; bases outside the gene matches: 6. This CDR3 comprises 13 residues. Germline CDR1 and CDR2: SQVTM and ANQGSEA. The CDR3 sequence is CSVRGTGAYEQYF. In nucleotides, the CDR3 is TGCAGCGTCCGGGGGACAGGAGCCTACGAGCAGTACTTC.

The J gene is TRBJ1-5, the V gene TRBV28, with 8 bases lining up with TRBD1. Germline V lookup: CDR1 MDHEN, CDR2 SYDVKM. This CDR3 is 14 amino acids long. V gave up 8 bases and J gave up 7 bases; unmatched junction bases: 10. The CDR3 DNA reads as TGTGCCAGCGCCCCCCAGACAGGGGACCAGCCCCAGCATTTT. This encodes CASAPQTGDQPQHF.

DNA of the CDR3: TGTGCCAGCACCTTTACGGGGGGCGAAAACTATGGCTACACCTTC. It encodes CASTFTGGENYGYTF. This chain uses TRBV27 with TRBJ1-2, with D tentatively TRBD1 (6 bases). CDR1 is MNHEY, CDR2 SMNVEV, per germline (reference sequence). The CDR3 sequence is 15 residues long. V was trimmed by 7 bases and J by 2 bases, leaving 17 bases between them.

This clone was seen a few times. The chain carries TRBV2 and TRBJ2-3, with 8 bases matching TRBD2. CDR3 length equals 15 residues. The V and J ends lost 4 bases and 1 base, in that order; junction bases with no gene match: 4. Per germline, CDR1 SNHLY and CDR2 FYNNEI. The CDR3 loop is CASSVSAGGTDTQYF. Here the CDR3 DNA reads TGTGCCAGCAGTGTCTCAGCGGGAGGCACAGATACGCAGTATTTT.

The V call is TRBV29-1, the J call TRBJ1-3; D call uncertain. From germline, CDR1 is SQVTM and CDR2 ANQGSEA. The CDR3 contains 13 residues. Trimming took off 4 bases at V and 0 bases at J, with 7 bases between the two ends. The CDR3 DNA reads as TGCAGCGTTGTTGGGTCCTCTGGAAACACCATATATTTT. Its protein is CSVVGSSGNTIYF.

The rearrangement uses TRBV7-9 and TRBJ1-4, with unresolved D. The V gene lost 5 bases and the J gene lost 8 bases, with 6 bases spanning the gap. The CDR3 runs to 11 residues. Germline assignment: CDR1 SEHNR and CDR2 FQNEAQ (reference sequence). The DNA of the CDR3 is TGTGCCAGCAGCCAAGAGGAAAAACTGTTTTTT. Residues: CASSQEEKLFF. The full variable domain, in which reference TRBV7-9 and TRBJ1-4 provide the parts outside the CDR3, is DTGVSQNPRHKITKRGQNVTFRCDPISEHNRLYWYRQTLGQGPEFLTYFQNEAQLEKSRLLSDRFSAERPKGSFSTLEIQRTEQGDSAMYLCASSQEEKLFFGSGTQLSVL.

This clone was counted between two and nine times. The chain recombines TRBV7-2 with TRBJ2-7; 10 positions agree with TRBD2. This CDR3 has 14 residues. The V segment lost 6 bases and the J segment 4 bases; nucleotides outside the gene matches: 6. Germline V gives CDR1 SGHTA, CDR2 FQGNSA. As DNA, the CDR3 is TGTGCCAGCAGACCTAGCGGGAGAGGGTACGAGCAGTACTTC. Translating it yields CASRPSGRGYEQYF.